This T cell receptor (beta chain) was found in a study of breast tumors, draining lymph nodes, adjacent tissues. With regard to this clonotype: Antigen specificity is unknown.

This CDR3 region has 16 residues. J was trimmed by 4 bases and V by 1 base; bases with no gene match: 9. The V gene's germline CDR1 is LNHNV and CDR2 YYDKDF (reference sequence). TCRdb passed the multiplex PCR reads through MiXCR, listing each CDR3 protein once. The sample has around 66,000 distinct CDR3 sequences; less than 45% are singletons. Whole-study findings and limits: Most tumor T cells seemingly derive from lymph node, then expand in tumor.

The material sequenced was breast tumor tissue. The TCR originated in a female donor with breast cancer. Some clones in this sample may be carry-over from other donors' samples. The genes are TRBV15 and TRBJ2-5, with 7 nucleotides matching TRBD2. CDR3 sequence reads: CATSRGGGTGGETQYF. CDR3 nucleotide sequence: TGTGCCACCAGCAGAGGGGGGGGGACGGGGGGAGAGACCCAGTACTTC.